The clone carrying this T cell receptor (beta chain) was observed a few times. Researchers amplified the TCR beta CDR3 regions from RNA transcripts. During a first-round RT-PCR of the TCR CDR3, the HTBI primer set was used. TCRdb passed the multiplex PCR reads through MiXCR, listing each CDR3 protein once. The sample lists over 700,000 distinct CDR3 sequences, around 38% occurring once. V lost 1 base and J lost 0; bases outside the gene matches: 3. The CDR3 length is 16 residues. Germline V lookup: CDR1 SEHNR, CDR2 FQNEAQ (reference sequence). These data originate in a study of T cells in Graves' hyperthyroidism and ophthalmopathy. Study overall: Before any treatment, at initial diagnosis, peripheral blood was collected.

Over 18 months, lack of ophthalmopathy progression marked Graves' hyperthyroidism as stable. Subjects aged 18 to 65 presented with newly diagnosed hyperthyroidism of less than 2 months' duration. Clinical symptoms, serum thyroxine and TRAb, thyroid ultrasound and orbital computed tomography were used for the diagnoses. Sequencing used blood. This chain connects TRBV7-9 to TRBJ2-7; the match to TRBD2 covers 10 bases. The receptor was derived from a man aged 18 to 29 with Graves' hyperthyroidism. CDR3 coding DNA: TGTGCCAGCAGCTTAGTCGGGACTAGCGTCTCCTACGAGCAGTACTTC. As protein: CASSLVGTSVSYEQYF.